The next 12 T cell receptor beta chains were all read from a single sample in a study of cytomegalovirus exposure and HLA in healthy donors. This PCR relied on a set of 60 Vbeta primers and 13 Jbeta primers. TCRdb's copy holds only in-frame clones and misses some; the assay was immunoSEQ multiplex PCR. The table lists some 180,000 clones, roughly a tenth of them singletons. The source material was PBMCs. Receptors originate from a young woman in good health and CMV-seropositive.

There are a few counts of this clone. This chain links TRBV2 with TRBJ2-1; TRBD1 is a possible D gene (6 bases). This CDR3 has 15 residues. With 5 bases removed from V and 2 bases from J, the gap between germline ends came to 13 bases. Germline CDR1 is SNHLY and CDR2 is FYNNEI. The DNA for the CDR3 is TGTGCCAGCAGTTTACAGGGATTGCCCTACAATGAGCAGTTCTTC. It encodes CASSLQGLPYNEQFF.

This clone was counted ten times or more. The sample has other DNA sequences that encode this CDR3 too. The DNA for the CDR3 is TGTGCCAGCAAAGACAGGTCTTACGAGCAGTACTTC. It codes for CASKDRSYEQYF. The chain employs TRBV6-5 and TRBJ2-7; the D gene is possibly TRBD1 (6 bases). The CDR3 is made up of 12 amino acids. The V gene's germline CDR1 is MNHEY and CDR2 SVGAGI. Trimming removed 7 bases from V and 4 bases from J, with 11 bases in between.

The chain is built from TRBV29-1 and TRBJ2-5; the match to TRBD2 covers 10 bases. The V segment lost 7 bases and the J segment 4 bases; nucleotides outside the gene matches: 12. Germline V lookup: CDR1 SQVTM, CDR2 ANQGSEA. The CDR3 is 15 residues long. Here the CDR3 reads CSAPSAGGPGETQYF. For the CDR3, the DNA is TGCAGCGCCCCTTCAGCGGGAGGGCCGGGAGAGACCCAGTACTTC.

The rearrangement uses TRBV5-1 and TRBJ2-6; tentatively, D is TRBD2 (6 bases). Germline CDR1 SGHRS, CDR2 YFSETQ. Trimming cost V 1 base and J 4 bases, with 15 bases left between them. CDR3 size: 17 residues. CDR3 in DNA: TGCGCCAGCAGCTTGATCCCGGGGGTAGGAGGGGCCAACGTCCTGACTTTC. Encoded protein: CASSLIPGVGGANVLTF.

In its sample, this clone was seen a few times. The chain carries TRBV5-1 and TRBJ2-1, with TRBD2 identical over 7 bases. The CDR3 is 17 residues long. V shed 0 bases and J 7 bases; nucleotides not matched to a gene: 13. Germline CDR1 reads SGHRS; CDR2 reads YFSETQ. CDR3 residues: CASSLAPAGLVGNEQFF. The CDR3 DNA follows: TGCGCCAGCAGCTTGGCCCCGGCTGGACTAGTCGGGAATGAGCAGTTCTTC.

The chain is built from TRBV6-1 and TRBJ2-7; TRBD1 matches at 8 bases. Looked up from germline, CDR1 is MNHNS and CDR2 is SASEGT. With V trimmed by 6 bases and J by 3 bases, 7 bases remained unmatched. The CDR3 has 14 residues. The CDR3 DNA sequence: TGTGCCAGCAGCTCGACAGGGGTTTTCTACGAGCAGTACTTC. Its protein product is CASSSTGVFYEQYF.

This chain connects TRBV5-1 to TRBJ2-7, with 10 bases aligning to TRBD1. The CDR3 consists of 14 residues. V shed 2 bases and J 4 bases; nucleotides not matched to a gene: 3. Per the germline V gene, CDR1 is SGHRS and CDR2 is YFSETQ. CDR3 in DNA: TGCGCCAGCAGCTTTGACAGGGGGCCTTACGAGCAGTACTTC. It specifies CASSFDRGPYEQYF.

This clone showed up just a few times. The chain joins TRBV18 to TRBJ2-7; 9 nucleotides match TRBD2. Trimming took 2 bases from V and 1 from J; bases not matched to a gene: 3. Germline loops: CDR1 KGHSH, CDR2 LQKENI. This CDR3 is 15 amino acids long. The CDR3 loop reads CASSPNSGSSYEQYF. CDR3 nucleotide sequence: TGTGCCAGCTCACCAAATAGCGGGAGTTCCTACGAGCAGTACTTC.

This clone has only a few counts. The chain recombines TRBV6-6 with TRBJ1-3, with a tentative D call TRBD1 (6 bases). In germline, CDR1 is MNHNY, CDR2 SVGAGI (reference sequence). Trimming removed 11 bases from V and 0 bases from J, with 14 bases in between. The length of the CDR3 is 14 residues. The CDR3 sequence is CAGCTGRSGNTIYF. The CDR3 DNA reads as TGTGCCGGCTGCACAGGGCGCTCTGGAAACACCATATATTTT.

V is TRBV4-1 and J is TRBJ2-7; 7 bases map to TRBD1. Germline V gives CDR1 MGHRA, CDR2 YSYEKL. The trim removed 1 base at V and 3 bases at J, leaving 9 bases unmatched. CDR3 size: 16 residues. CDR3 nucleotide sequence: TGCGCCAGCAGCCAAGTAGGGGGCACACCCGGCTACGAGCAGTACTTC. This encodes CASSQVGGTPGYEQYF.

The table lists this clone with a few counts. The chain uses TRBV10-2 and TRBJ1-5; possible D gene TRBD1, 5 bases. Germline V gene lookup returns CDR1 WSHSY and CDR2 SAAADI. The V end was cut by 7 bases, the J end by 1 base, with 11 bases between. The CDR3 contains 14 residues. The CDR3 here is CASKAGGSNQPQHF. The CDR3 DNA reads as TGCGCCAGCAAGGCGGGGGGGAGCAATCAGCCCCAGCATTTT.

There are a few counts of this clone. The chain recombines TRBV27 with TRBJ2-1, with a weak D call TRBD2 (5 bases). The ends were cut back, 4 bases at V and 5 bases at J, with 18 bases in the middle. This CDR3 region has 16 residues. CDR1 is MNHEY and CDR2 is SMNVEV in the germline V gene (reference sequence). As DNA, the CDR3 is TGTGCCAGCAGTTCCCGAGGGAAGGGCCGGGACAATGAGCAGTTCTTC. This sequence encodes CASSSRGKGRDNEQFF.